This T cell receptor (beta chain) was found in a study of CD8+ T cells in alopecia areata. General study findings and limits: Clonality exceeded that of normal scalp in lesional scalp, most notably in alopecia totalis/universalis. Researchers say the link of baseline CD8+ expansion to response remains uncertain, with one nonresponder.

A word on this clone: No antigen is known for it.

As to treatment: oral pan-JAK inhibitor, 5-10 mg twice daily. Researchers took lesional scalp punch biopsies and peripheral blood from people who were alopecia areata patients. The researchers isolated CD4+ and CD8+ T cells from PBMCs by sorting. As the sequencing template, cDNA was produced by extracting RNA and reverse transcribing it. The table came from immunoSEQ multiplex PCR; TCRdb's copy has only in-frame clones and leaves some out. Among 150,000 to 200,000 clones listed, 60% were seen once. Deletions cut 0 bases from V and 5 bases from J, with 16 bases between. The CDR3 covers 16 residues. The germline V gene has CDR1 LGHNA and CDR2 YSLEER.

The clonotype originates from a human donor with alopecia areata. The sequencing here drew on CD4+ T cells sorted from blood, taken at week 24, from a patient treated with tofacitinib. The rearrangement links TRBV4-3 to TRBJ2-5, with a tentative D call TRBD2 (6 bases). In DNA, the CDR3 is TGCGCCAGCAGCCAAGAGGGTGCGGGTGGGGGGGAGACCCAGTACTTC. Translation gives CASSQEGAGGGETQYF.